The rows below give T cell receptor beta chains drawn from one sample of a study of shared clonotypes between healthy human individuals. Profiling relied on immunoSEQ multiplex PCR, and the TCRdb table lists in-frame clones only, not all of them. The repertoire holds around 1,000,000 clones, roughly 77% seen once, with 0.89% in the top ten. Source material: memory CD4+ T cells from PBMCs. The receptors here all came from a man aged 18 to 29 in good health. Some clones in this sample may be carry-over from other donors' samples. The CDR3 runs from the conserved cysteine through the conserved F or W. The D gene is left open where the match is weak. Size is stated for part of the rows, as once, few or many counts, or as a class when the clone is expanded.

>TRBJ2-2|TRBV6-5|-|-
TGTGCCAGCAGGCAGGTGCGGAACACCGGGGAGCTGTTTTTT
CASRQVRNTGELFF
>TRBJ2-7|TRBV5-1|TRBD2|-
TGCGCCAGCAGCTTGGGCCTAGCGGGAGTAATGACCTACGAGCAGTACTTC
CASSLGLAGVMTYEQYF
>TRBJ2-5|TRBV6-1|-|once
TGTGCCAGCAGTGAAGCGCGGGGAGTGGAGACCCAGTACTTC
CASSEARGVETQYF
>TRBJ1-5|TRBV23-1|-|-
TGCGCCAGCCCTATGGAGGGGGACGTCAATCAGCCCCAGCATTTT
CASPMEGDVNQPQHF
>TRBJ2-7|TRBV11-2|TRBD2|-
TGTGCCAGCAGCTCCCTTAGCGGGAAGGGGTCCCACGAGCAGTACTTC
CASSSLSGKGSHEQYF
>TRBJ2-6|TRBV4-3|-|-
TGCGCCAGCAGCCAACCGGGCCACCCAACTGGGGCCAACGTCCTGACTTTC
CASSQPGHPTGANVLTF
>TRBJ2-2|TRBV5-1|TRBD2|-
TGCGCCAGCAGCTACCTAGCGGGAGGGCCGAGCGGGGAGCTGTTTTTT
CASSYLAGGPSGELFF
>TRBJ2-4|TRBV30|TRBD2|-
TGTGCCTGGAGTCGAGCGGGACCCTTAGCCAAAAACATTCAGTACTTC
CAWSRAGPLAKNIQYF
>TRBJ2-1|TRBV28|-|-
TGTGCCAGCAGTTTGTTTTTGGGTGGGGGGCATGAGCAGTTCTTC
CASSLFLGGGHEQFF
>TRBJ1-1|TRBV6-5|-|-
TGTGCCAGCAGTTATCGGGGGAACACTGAAGCTTTCTTT
CASSYRGNTEAFF
>TRBJ2-3|TRBV7-2|-|-
TGTGCCAGCAGCTTGCAAGGCTGGATCACAGATACGCAGTATTTT
CASSLQGWITDTQYF
>TRBJ2-2|TRBV9|-|-
TGTGCCAGCAGCTCATACACGGCCGGGGAGCTGTTTTTT
CASSSYTAGELFF
>TRBJ1-4|TRBV7-2|TRBD1|-
TGTGCCAGCAGTTCGACAGGGGGGAGGAATGAAAAACTGTTTTTT
CASSSTGGRNEKLFF
>TRBJ1-1|TRBV7-3|-|-
TGTGCCAGCAGCTTAATGGCCGGCGGGTCAGTGATGAACACTGAAGCTTTCTTT
CASSLMAGGSVMNTEAFF
>TRBJ2-5|TRBV6-5|-|once
TGTGCCAGCAGACAGGGAGGGGGCCAAGAGACCCAGTACTTC
CASRQGGGQETQYF
>TRBJ2-1|TRBV7-9|-|-
TGTGCCAGCAGCACCCGACAGGTCTACAATGAGCAGTTCTTC
CASSTRQVYNEQFF
>TRBJ2-7|TRBV25-1|TRBD2|-
TGTGCCAGCAGTGAGTTGACTAGCGGGAGGAGCGAGCAGTACTTC
CASSELTSGRSEQYF
>TRBJ1-1|TRBV27|TRBD1|-
TGTGCCAGCAGCCGATCCGACAGGGGATGGGGAAACACTGAAGCTTTCTTT
CASSRSDRGWGNTEAFF
>TRBJ1-1|TRBV27|-|-
TGTGCCAGCAGTTTACAGGGCAGGGGAAAGTGGACTGAAGCTTTCTTT
CASSLQGRGKWTEAFF
>TRBJ2-7|TRBV20-1|-|-
TGCAGTGCCGACAGGTCCTACGAGCAGTACTTC
CSADRSYEQYF
>TRBJ2-7|TRBV28|TRBD2|-
TGTGCCAGCAGTAGACGTATCCAAAGCGGGAGGGCCTACGAGCAGTACTTC
CASSRRIQSGRAYEQYF
>TRBJ1-1|TRBV15|TRBD1|few
TGTGCCACCAGCAGACCGGGACAGGGAAAGAACACTGAAGCTTTCTTT
CATSRPGQGKNTEAFF
>TRBJ2-1|TRBV2|TRBD2|-
TGTGCCAGCAGGACTAGCGGGAGTAATGAGCAGTTCTTC
CASRTSGSNEQFF
>TRBJ1-5|TRBV6-1|TRBD1|-
TGTGCCAGCAGTCGGGACAGGGAGAGCAATCAGCCCCAGCATTTT
CASSRDRESNQPQHF
>TRBJ1-1|TRBV27|TRBD1|few
TGTGCCAGCAGTCGACAGGGGGGAACTGAAGCTTTCTTT
CASSRQGGTEAFF
>TRBJ2-5|TRBV5-6|-|-
TGTGCCAGCAGCTTGGTAGGCAGGGAGGACCAAGAGACCCAGTACTTC
CASSLVGREDQETQYF
>TRBJ2-2|TRBV28|-|many
TGTGCCAGCAGTTTTCCCAGCCCCGCGAACACCGGGGAGCTGTTTTTT
CASSFPSPANTGELFF
>TRBJ1-2|TRBV4-1|TRBD1|-
TGCGCCAGCAGCCAAGAAAAGGCCAGGGGGATCTATGGCTACACCTTC
CASSQEKARGIYGYTF
>TRBJ2-1|TRBV18|TRBD2|-
TGTGCCAGCTCACGAATAGCGGGAGGAAATCCCTCCTACAATGAGCAGTTCTTC
CASSRIAGGNPSYNEQFF
>TRBJ2-2|TRBV28|TRBD1|-
TGTGCCAGCAGTCTCTTACCGGGACAGGGCCCCGGGGAGCTGTTTTTT
CASSLLPGQGPGELFF
>TRBJ2-4|TRBV27|TRBD1|-
TGTGCCAGCAGTCACACAGGGGAAGGCAAAAACATTCAGTACTTC
CASSHTGEGKNIQYF
>TRBJ1-5|TRBV28|-|-
TGTGCCAGCAGTTGGGGGGGGGCCGGCAATCAGCCCCAGCATTTT
CASSWGGAGNQPQHF
>TRBJ2-1|TRBV11-2|-|-
TGTGCCAGCTCCCCGCGGGTTAGCTCCTACAATGAGCAGTTCTTC
CASSPRVSSYNEQFF
>TRBJ2-3|TRBV18|TRBD1|once
TGTGCCAGCTCGGTCATGGGACAGGGGTTCGCAGATACGCAGTATTTT
CASSVMGQGFADTQYF
>TRBJ2-2|TRBV10-3|TRBD2|-
TGTGCCATCAATAAGGCGGGAGGGCCCACCGGGGAGCTGTTTTTT
CAINKAGGPTGELFF
>TRBJ2-1|TRBV6-1|TRBD1|-
TGTGCCAGCAGTTCAGGGGGCTGGGCCTACAATGAGCAGTTCTTC
CASSSGGWAYNEQFF
>TRBJ1-2|TRBV2|-|-
TGTGCCAGCAGACGAATTCTGGCTGGCTACACCTTC
CASRRILAGYTF
>TRBJ2-7|TRBV6-4|TRBD1|few
TGTGCCAGCAGTGCATCGCAGGGGGCTAGCGAGCAGTACTTC
CASSASQGASEQYF
>TRBJ2-5|TRBV11-3|-|-
TGTGCCAGCAGCCCGCACAGGGAAGTAGAGACCCAGTACTTC
CASSPHREVETQYF
>TRBJ2-2|TRBV7-2|-|few
TGTGCCAGCAGCCCCCGCTCCGACGGGGAGCTGTTTTTT
CASSPRSDGELFF
>TRBJ1-5|TRBV6-5|-|few
TGTGCCAGCAGCCCCGGGAGGGTTAGCAATCAGCCCCAGCATTTT
CASSPGRVSNQPQHF
>TRBJ1-3|TRBV5-1|TRBD1|few
TGCGCCAGCAGCCCCGGGACAGGGGGAAACACCATATATTTT
CASSPGTGGNTIYF
>TRBJ1-1|TRBV7-9|-|-
TGTGCCAGCAGCTTAGAGGGGACAATAGATGAAGCTTTCTTT
CASSLEGTIDEAFF
>TRBJ2-7|TRBV5-1|TRBD1|-
TGCGCCAGCAGCCTCACGGACAGGGGTTCGTCGGATTTTCGGGACTACGAGCAGTACTTC
CASSLTDRGSSDFRDYEQYF
>TRBJ2-7|TRBV6-6|TRBD1|-
TGTGCCAGCACTCCGGACAGGTATGGCGAGCAGTACTTC
CASTPDRYGEQYF
>TRBJ1-4|TRBV6-6|-|-
TGTGCCAGCAGTTCCACAGGGAGTGAAAAACTGTTTTTT
CASSSTGSEKLFF
>TRBJ1-1|TRBV11-2|-|-
TGTGCCAGCAGCTTGGCCGGGAGGAACACTGAAGCTTTCTTT
CASSLAGRNTEAFF
>TRBJ1-4|TRBV11-2|-|-
TGTGTCAACGGGGGGACTAATGAAAAACTGTTTTTT
CVNGGTNEKLFF
>TRBJ2-6|TRBV28|-|once
TGTGCCACGCATTCCTCCTCTGGGGCCAACGTCCTGACTTTC
CATHSSSGANVLTF
>TRBJ1-4|TRBV2|-|few
TGTGCCAGCAGTCGGACAGATGAAAAACTGTTTTTT
CASSRTDEKLFF
>TRBJ2-1|TRBV9|-|-
TGTGCCAGCAGCGTAGCTGGGTTCCCAAACAATGAGCAGTTCTTC
CASSVAGFPNNEQFF
>TRBJ2-1|TRBV5-1|TRBD2|-
TGCGCCAGCAGCCCGGGGACTACCCACGGTGAGCAGTTCTTC
CASSPGTTHGEQFF
>TRBJ1-2|TRBV5-4|-|-
TGTGCCAGCAGCTGGTACGGGGGGAGTGGCTACACCTTC
CASSWYGGSGYTF
>TRBJ2-1|TRBV2|TRBD2|few
TGTGCCAGCAGTGAACGGGGTAGCGGGAGCTCCTACAATGAGCAGTTCTTC
CASSERGSGSSYNEQFF